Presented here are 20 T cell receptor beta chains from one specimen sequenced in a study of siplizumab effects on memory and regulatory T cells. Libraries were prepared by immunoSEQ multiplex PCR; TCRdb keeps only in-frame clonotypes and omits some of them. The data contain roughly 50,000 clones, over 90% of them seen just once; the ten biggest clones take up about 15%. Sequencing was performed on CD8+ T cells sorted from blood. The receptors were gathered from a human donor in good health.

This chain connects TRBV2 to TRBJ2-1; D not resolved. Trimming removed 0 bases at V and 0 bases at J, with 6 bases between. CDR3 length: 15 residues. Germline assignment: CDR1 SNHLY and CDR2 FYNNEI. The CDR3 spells CASSEARSSYNEQFF. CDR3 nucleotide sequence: TGTGCCAGCAGTGAAGCCAGGAGCTCCTACAATGAGCAGTTCTTC.

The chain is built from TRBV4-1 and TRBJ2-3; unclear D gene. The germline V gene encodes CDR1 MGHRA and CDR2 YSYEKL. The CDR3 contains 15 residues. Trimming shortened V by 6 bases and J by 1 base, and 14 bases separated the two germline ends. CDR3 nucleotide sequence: TGCGCCAGCAGGGGCGGAGCCGAACGCACAGATACGCAGTATTTT. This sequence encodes CASRGGAERTDTQYF.

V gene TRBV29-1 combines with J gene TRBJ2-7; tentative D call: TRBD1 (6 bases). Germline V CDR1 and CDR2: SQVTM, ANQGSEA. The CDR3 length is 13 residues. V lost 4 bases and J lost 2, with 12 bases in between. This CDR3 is CSVGGHVTYEQYF. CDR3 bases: TGCAGCGTTGGGGGGCACGTTACCTACGAGCAGTACTTC.

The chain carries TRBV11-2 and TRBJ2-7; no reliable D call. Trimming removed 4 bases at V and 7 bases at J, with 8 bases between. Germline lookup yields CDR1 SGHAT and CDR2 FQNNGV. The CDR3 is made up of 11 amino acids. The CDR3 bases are TGTGCCAGCAGCTCGGTTCGAGAGCAGTACTTC. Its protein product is CASSSVREQYF.

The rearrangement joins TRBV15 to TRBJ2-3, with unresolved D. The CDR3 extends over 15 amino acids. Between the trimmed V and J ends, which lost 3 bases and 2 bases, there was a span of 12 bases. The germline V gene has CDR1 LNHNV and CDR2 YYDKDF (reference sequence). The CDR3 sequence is CATSRVDPYTDTQYF. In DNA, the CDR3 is TGTGCCACCAGCAGGGTGGACCCGTACACAGATACGCAGTATTTT.

The CDR3 is CASSALASYNEQFF. The CDR3 DNA sequence: TGTGCCAGCAGCGCCCTAGCTTCCTACAATGAGCAGTTCTTC. This rearrangement joins TRBV27 to TRBJ2-1; a possible D gene is TRBD2 (5 bases). Between the trimmed V and J ends, which lost 6 bases and 1 base, there was a span of 10 bases. This CDR3 region has 14 residues. Germline loops: CDR1 MNHEY, CDR2 SMNVEV (reference sequence).

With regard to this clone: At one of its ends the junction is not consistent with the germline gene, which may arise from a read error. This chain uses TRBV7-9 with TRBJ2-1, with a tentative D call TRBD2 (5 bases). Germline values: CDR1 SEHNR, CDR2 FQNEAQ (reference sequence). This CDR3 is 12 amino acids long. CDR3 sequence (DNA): TGTGCCAGCAGCTTAGCAGACTATATCTCCGTCTTC. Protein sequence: CASSLADYISVF.

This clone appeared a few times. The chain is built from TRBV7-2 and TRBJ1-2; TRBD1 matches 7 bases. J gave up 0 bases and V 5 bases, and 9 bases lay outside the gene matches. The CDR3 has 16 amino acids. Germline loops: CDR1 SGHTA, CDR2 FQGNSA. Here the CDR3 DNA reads TGTGCCAGCAGCGCGACAGGGTTTGAGGCTAACTATGGCTACACCTTC. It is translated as CASSATGFEANYGYTF.

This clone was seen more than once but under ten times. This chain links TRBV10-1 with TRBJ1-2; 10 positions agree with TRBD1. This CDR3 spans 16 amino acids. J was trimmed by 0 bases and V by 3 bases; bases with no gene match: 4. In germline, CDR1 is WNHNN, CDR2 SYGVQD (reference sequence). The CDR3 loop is CASSDLGQGANYGYTF. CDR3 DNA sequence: TGCGCCAGCAGTGACCTTGGACAGGGGGCTAACTATGGCTACACCTTC.

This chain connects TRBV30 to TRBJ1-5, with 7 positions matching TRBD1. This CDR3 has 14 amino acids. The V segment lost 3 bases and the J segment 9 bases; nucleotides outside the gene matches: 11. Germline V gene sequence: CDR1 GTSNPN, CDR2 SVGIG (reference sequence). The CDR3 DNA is TGTGCCTGGAGGGACGGACAGGCCTTGGGGCCCCAGCATTTT. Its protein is CAWRDGQALGPQHF. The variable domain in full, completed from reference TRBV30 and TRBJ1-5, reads SQTIHQWPATLVQPVGSPLSLECTVEGTSNPNLYWYRQAAGRGLQLLFYSVGIGQISSEVPQNLSASRPQDRQFILSSKKLLLSDSGFYLCAWRDGQALGPQHFGDGTRLSIL.

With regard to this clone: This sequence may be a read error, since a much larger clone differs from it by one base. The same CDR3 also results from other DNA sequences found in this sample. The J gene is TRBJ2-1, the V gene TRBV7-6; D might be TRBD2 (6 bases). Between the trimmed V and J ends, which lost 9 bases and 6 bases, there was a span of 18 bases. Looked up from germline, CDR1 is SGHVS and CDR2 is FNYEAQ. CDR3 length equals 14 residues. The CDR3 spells CASSLGGLSNEQFF. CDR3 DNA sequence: TGTGCCAGTAGCCTGGGAGGTCTTTCCAATGAGCAGTTCTTC.

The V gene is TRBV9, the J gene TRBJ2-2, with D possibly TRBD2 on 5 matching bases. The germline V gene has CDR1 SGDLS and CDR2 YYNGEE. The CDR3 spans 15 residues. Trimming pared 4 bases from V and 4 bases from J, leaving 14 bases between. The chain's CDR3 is CASSLIGESTGELFF. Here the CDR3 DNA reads TGTGCCAGCAGCCTGATCGGGGAGAGCACCGGGGAGCTGTTTTTT.

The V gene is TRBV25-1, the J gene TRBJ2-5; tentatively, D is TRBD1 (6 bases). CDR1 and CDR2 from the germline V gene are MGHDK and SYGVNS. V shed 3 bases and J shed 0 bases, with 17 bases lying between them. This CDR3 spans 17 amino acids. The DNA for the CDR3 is TGTGCCAGCAGTGAGGGCAACCGGGACACCTACCAAGAGACCCAGTACTTC. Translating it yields CASSEGNRDTYQETQYF.

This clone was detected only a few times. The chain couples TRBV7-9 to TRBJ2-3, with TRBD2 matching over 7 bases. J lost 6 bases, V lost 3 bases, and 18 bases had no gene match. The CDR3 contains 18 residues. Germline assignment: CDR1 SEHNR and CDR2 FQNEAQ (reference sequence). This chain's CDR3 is CASSLPSRLAERADTQYF. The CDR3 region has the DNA TGTGCCAGCAGCTTGCCCTCAAGGCTAGCGGAGCGGGCCGATACGCAGTATTTT.

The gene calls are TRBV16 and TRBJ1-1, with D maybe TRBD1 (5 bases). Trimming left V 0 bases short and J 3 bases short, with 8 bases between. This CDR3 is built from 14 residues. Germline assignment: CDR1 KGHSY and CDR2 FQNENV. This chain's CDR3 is CASSQSAGYTEAFF. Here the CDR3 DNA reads TGTGCCAGCAGCCAATCAGCAGGGTACACTGAAGCTTTCTTT.

The CDR3 region has the DNA TGTGCCAGCAGCGTAGAAGGGGATACCGGGGAGCTGTTTTTT. Protein sequence: CASSVEGDTGELFF. V usage is TRBV9 and J usage is TRBJ2-2; tentatively, D is TRBD1 (5 bases). The germline V and J ends were trimmed by 0 bases and 5 bases, with 8 bases remaining between them. CDR1 SGDLS and CDR2 YYNGEE come from the germline V gene. The CDR3 runs to 14 residues.

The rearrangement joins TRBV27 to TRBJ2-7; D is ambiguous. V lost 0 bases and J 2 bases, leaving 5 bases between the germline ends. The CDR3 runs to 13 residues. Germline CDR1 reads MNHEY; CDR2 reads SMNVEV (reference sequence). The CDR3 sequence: CASSLSSTYEQYF. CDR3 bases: TGTGCCAGCAGTTTATCTTCTACCTACGAGCAGTACTTC.

The CDR3 coding sequence is TGTGCCACCACCCCGGGACTAGGATTCTACGAGCAGTACTTC. Translation: CATTPGLGFYEQYF. The rearrangement joins TRBV27 to TRBJ2-7, with 8 bases identical to TRBD2. This CDR3 contains 14 residues. From germline, CDR1 is MNHEY and CDR2 SMNVEV (reference sequence). After removal of 10 bases from V and 3 bases from J, the junction contained 11 bases not matched to a gene.

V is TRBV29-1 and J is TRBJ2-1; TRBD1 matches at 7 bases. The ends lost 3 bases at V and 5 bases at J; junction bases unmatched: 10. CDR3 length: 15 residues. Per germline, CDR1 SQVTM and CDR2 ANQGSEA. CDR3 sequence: CSVDIQGRQDNEQFF. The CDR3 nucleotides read TGCAGCGTTGATATACAGGGGAGACAAGACAATGAGCAGTTCTTC.

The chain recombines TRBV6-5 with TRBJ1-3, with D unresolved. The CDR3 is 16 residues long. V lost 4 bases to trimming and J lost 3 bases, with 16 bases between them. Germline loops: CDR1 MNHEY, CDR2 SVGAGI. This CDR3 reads CASSSIISGFGNTIYF. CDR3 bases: TGTGCCAGCAGTTCAATAATCTCGGGCTTTGGAAACACCATATATTTT.